This T cell receptor (beta chain) was obtained from a study of T cells in Graves' hyperthyroidism and ophthalmopathy. Amplified TCR beta CDR3 regions derived from RNA transcripts. HTBI primers were used for first-round RT-PCR of the TCR CDR3. TCRdb fed the multiplex PCR reads into MiXCR, producing one record per CDR3 protein. The data hold fewer than 700,000 distinct CDR3 sequences, with about a sixth observed a single time. Patients aged 18 to 65 had newly diagnosed hyperthyroidism that had lasted under 2 months. Per germline, CDR1 MNHNS and CDR2 SASEGT. This CDR3 is 11 amino acids long. Trimming removed 10 bases from V and 8 bases from J, with 14 bases in between.

This chain uses TRBV6-1 with TRBJ1-2; D gene ambiguous. This TCR was recovered from a woman aged 30 to 39 with Graves' hyperthyroidism. Sequencing input: blood. This chain's CDR3 is CATYLVGGYTF. The CDR3, as DNA: TGTGCCACCTATCTCGTGGGCGGCTACACCTTC.